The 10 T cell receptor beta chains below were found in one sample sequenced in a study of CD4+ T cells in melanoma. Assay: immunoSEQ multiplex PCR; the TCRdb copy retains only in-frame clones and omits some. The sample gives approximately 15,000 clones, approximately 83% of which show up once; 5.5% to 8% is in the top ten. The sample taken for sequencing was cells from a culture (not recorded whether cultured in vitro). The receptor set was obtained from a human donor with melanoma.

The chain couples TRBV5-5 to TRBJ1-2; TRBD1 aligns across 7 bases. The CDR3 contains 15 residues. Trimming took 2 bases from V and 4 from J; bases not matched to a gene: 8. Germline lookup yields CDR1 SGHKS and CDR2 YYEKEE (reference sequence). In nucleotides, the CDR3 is TGTGCCAGCAGCTTTCTCCCGTACAGGGGCTATGGCTACACCTTC. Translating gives CASSFLPYRGYGYTF.

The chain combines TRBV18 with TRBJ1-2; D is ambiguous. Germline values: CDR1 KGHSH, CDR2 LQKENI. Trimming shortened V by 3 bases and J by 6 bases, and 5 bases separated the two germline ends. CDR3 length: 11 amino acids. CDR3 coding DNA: TGTGCCAGCTCACCGTCGGATGGCTACACCTTC. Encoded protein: CASSPSDGYTF.

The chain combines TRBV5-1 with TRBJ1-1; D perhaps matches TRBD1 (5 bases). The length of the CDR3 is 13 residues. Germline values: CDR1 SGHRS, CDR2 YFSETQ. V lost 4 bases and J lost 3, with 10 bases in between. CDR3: CASSGTSDTEAFF. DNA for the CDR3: TGCGCCAGCAGCGGGACCTCCGACACTGAAGCTTTCTTT.

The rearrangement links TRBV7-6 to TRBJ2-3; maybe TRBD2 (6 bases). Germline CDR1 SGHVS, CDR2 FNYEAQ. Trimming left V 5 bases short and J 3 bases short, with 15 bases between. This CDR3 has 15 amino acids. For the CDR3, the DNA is TGTGCCAGCAGCCCTCGGGGACTGATAACAGATACGCAGTATTTT. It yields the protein CASSPRGLITDTQYF. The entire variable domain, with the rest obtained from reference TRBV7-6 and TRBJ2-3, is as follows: GAGVSQSPRYKVTKRGQDVALRCDPISGHVSLYWYRQALGQGPEFLTYFNYEAQQDKSGLPNDRFSAERPEGSISTLTIQRTEQRDSAMYRCASSPRGLITDTQYFGPGTRLTVL.

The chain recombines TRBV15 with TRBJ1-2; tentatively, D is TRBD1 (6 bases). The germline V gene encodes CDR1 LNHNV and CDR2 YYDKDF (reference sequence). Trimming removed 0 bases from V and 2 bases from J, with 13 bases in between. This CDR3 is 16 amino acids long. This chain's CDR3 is CATSRDRDRSNYGYTF. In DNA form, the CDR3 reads TGTGCCACCAGCAGAGATAGAGACAGGTCGAACTATGGCTACACCTTC.

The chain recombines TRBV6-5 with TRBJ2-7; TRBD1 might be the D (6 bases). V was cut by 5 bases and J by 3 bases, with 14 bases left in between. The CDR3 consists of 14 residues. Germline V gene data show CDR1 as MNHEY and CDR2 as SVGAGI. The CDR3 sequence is CASSVRDTNYEQYF. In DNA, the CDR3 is TGTGCCAGCAGTGTCCGGGACACCAACTACGAGCAGTACTTC.

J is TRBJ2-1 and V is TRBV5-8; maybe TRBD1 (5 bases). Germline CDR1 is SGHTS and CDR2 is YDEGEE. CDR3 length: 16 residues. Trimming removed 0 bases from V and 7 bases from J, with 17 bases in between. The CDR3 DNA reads TGTGCCAGCAGCTTGGGGCAGGGATGGGGATTGAATGAGCAGTTCTTC. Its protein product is CASSLGQGWGLNEQFF.

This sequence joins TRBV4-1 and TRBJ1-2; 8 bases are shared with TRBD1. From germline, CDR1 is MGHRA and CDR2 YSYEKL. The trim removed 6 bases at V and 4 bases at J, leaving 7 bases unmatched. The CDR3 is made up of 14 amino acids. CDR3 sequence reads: CASSGTGLSYGYTF. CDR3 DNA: TGCGCCAGCAGTGGGACAGGCCTAAGCTATGGCTACACCTTC.

CDR3 in amino acids: CASSSTALGSYEQYF. The DNA of the CDR3 is TGTGCCAGCAGCTCGACCGCTCTGGGCTCCTACGAGCAGTACTTC. The chain has TRBV7-9 and TRBJ2-7; D ambiguous. This CDR3 spans 15 amino acids. Germline CDR1 is SEHNR and CDR2 is FQNEAQ (reference sequence). V was clipped by 4 bases and J by 0 bases, with 13 bases between them.

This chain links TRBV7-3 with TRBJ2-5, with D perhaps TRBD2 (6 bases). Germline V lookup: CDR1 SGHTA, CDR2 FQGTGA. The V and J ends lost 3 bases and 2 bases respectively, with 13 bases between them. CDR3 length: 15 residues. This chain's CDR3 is CASSFSSTSQETQYF. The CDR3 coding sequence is TGTGCCAGCAGCTTTTCATCGACTAGTCAAGAGACCCAGTACTTC.